Each of the 25 T cell receptor beta chains below was sequenced from the same sample in a study of blood T cell repertoires in COVID-19. Sequencing used immunoSEQ multiplex PCR; TCRdb keeps in-frame clones, though not all of them. The top ten hold about 6.2% of the sample, which has approximately 200,000 clones, just under 90% seen once. Source material: peripheral blood. The receptors originated from a man in his fifties or sixties who had recovered from COVID-19.

The chain couples TRBV7-3 to TRBJ2-4, with D maybe TRBD2 (6 bases). With 6 bases removed from V and 8 bases from J, the gap between germline ends came to 14 bases. The V gene's germline CDR1 is SGHTA and CDR2 FQGTGA. The CDR3 extends over 13 amino acids. The CDR3 DNA follows: TGTGCCAGCAGTGTCTATTGGGGGGACATTCAGTACTTC. It specifies CASSVYWGDIQYF.

The chain employs TRBV20-1 and TRBJ2-6; D may be TRBD1 (6 bases). This CDR3 comprises 18 residues. The V and J ends lost 3 bases and 1 base respectively, with 19 bases between them. Germline values: CDR1 DFQATT, CDR2 SNEGSKA (reference sequence). CDR3 region: CSASQLPGHPSGANVLTF. In DNA form, the CDR3 reads TGCAGTGCTAGTCAATTACCGGGACACCCTTCTGGGGCCAACGTCCTGACTTTC.

This clone has just one count. V is TRBV5-4 and J is TRBJ2-3, with 7 bases lining up with TRBD1. The ends lost 3 bases at V and 5 bases at J; junction bases unmatched: 6. Germline values: CDR1 SGHNT, CDR2 YYREEE (reference sequence). This CDR3 is built from 14 residues. The CDR3 here is CASSSRQGRDTQYF. In DNA form, the CDR3 reads TGTGCCAGCAGCTCCAGACAGGGCCGAGATACGCAGTATTTT.

This chain joins TRBV5-1 and TRBJ2-5; D not resolved. V was trimmed by 0 bases and J by 3 bases, leaving 6 bases between them. Germline V gene sequence: CDR1 SGHRS, CDR2 YFSETQ. This CDR3 has 13 amino acids. CDR3 sequence reads: CASSLAVEETQYF. Here the CDR3 DNA reads TGCGCCAGCAGCTTGGCCGTAGAAGAGACCCAGTACTTC.

This chain connects TRBV6-6 to TRBJ1-5; TRBD1 might be the D (5 bases). The V end lost 4 bases, the J end lost 5 bases, and 9 bases lay between the germline ends. In germline, CDR1 is MNHNY, CDR2 SVGAGI (reference sequence). The CDR3 consists of 13 residues. The CDR3 protein is CASSLGGYQPQHF. The CDR3, as DNA: TGTGCCAGCAGTTTGGGGGGTTATCAGCCCCAGCATTTT.

This clone was found once. V is TRBV5-4 and J is TRBJ1-3; D not resolved. V was trimmed by 0 bases and J by 3 bases, leaving 7 bases between them. This CDR3 comprises 14 residues. The germline V gene encodes CDR1 SGHNT and CDR2 YYREEE (reference sequence). The CDR3 sequence: CASSLAGFGNTIYF. CDR3 nucleotides: TGTGCCAGCAGCTTGGCAGGATTTGGAAACACCATATATTTT.

The CDR3 loop reads CALEGGRRYNEQFF. CDR3 nucleotides: TGTGCTCTGGAAGGCGGGAGGAGGTACAATGAGCAGTTCTTC. This chain joins TRBV30 and TRBJ2-1; 8 bases agree with TRBD2. The CDR3 totals 14 residues. From germline, CDR1 is GTSNPN and CDR2 SVGIG (reference sequence).

J is TRBJ2-7 and V is TRBV7-9; no reliable D call. Trimming removed 3 bases from V and 2 bases from J, with 11 bases in between. Germline CDR1 and CDR2: SEHNR and FQNEAQ (reference sequence). This CDR3 is 14 amino acids long. The CDR3 loop is CASSLSQVTYEQYF. The CDR3 coding sequence is TGTGCCAGCAGCTTGAGCCAGGTTACCTACGAGCAGTACTTC.

The chain is built from TRBV6-5 and TRBJ2-3; D not resolved. Trimming cost V 6 bases and J 2 bases, with 9 bases left between them. CDR1 is MNHEY, CDR2 SVGAGI, per germline. The CDR3 spans 13 residues. The CDR3 loop reads CASRTADTDTQYF. The DNA for the CDR3 is TGTGCCAGCAGAACAGCAGACACAGATACGCAGTATTTT.

This clone was observed a few times. J is TRBJ1-5 and V is TRBV7-2; D gene unclear. The V gene lost 4 bases and the J gene lost 8 bases, with 9 bases spanning the gap. The germline CDR1 and CDR2 sequences are SGHTA and FQGNSA. CDR3 size: 12 residues. The CDR3 DNA reads as TGTGCCAGCAGCTCGCTAGCAGAGCCCCAGCATTTT. This encodes CASSSLAEPQHF.

Notes on this clone: The junction departs from the called germline gene at one end, perhaps through a read error. The gene calls are TRBV14 and TRBJ2-7; the match to TRBD1 covers 7 bases. The CDR3 is 15 amino acids. CDR1 and CDR2 (germline): SGHDN, FVKESK. The CDR3 loop reads CASSPTGTEPYEQYF. CDR3 DNA sequence: TGTGCCAGCAGCCCAACCGGGACAGAACCCTACGAGCAGTACTTT.

The chain employs TRBV29-1 and TRBJ1-1; 9 nucleotides match TRBD1. Trimming cost V 7 bases and J 5 bases; bases outside gene matches: 11. CDR1 and CDR2 from the germline V gene are SQVTM and ANQGSEA. CDR3 length: 14 residues. The CDR3 loop is CSAWTGDWKTEAFF. The CDR3, as DNA: TGCAGCGCTTGGACAGGGGATTGGAAAACTGAAGCTTTCTTT.

The rearrangement joins TRBV5-4 to TRBJ2-4, with D possibly being TRBD2 (5 bases). The CDR3 is 13 residues long. Trimming shortened V by 5 bases and J by 9 bases, and 15 bases separated the two germline ends. In germline, CDR1 is SGHNT, CDR2 YYREEE (reference sequence). The CDR3 DNA reads TGTGCCAGCAGTTCGGACTCCCTGGGCATTCAGTACTTC. The encoded protein is CASSSDSLGIQYF.

This clone showed up just a few times. The chain carries TRBV6-5 and TRBJ1-6, with 10 bases that match TRBD1. This CDR3 contains 14 residues. CDR1 is MNHEY, CDR2 SVGAGI, per germline. The V and J ends lost 7 bases and 10 bases, in that order; junction bases with no gene match: 7. CDR3 sequence (DNA): TGTGCCAGCACGGGGACAGGGGTGAGATCACCCCTCCACTTT. This codes for CASTGTGVRSPLHF.

V and J are TRBV7-3 and TRBJ1-5; D perhaps matches TRBD1 (5 bases). Per germline, CDR1 SGHTA and CDR2 FQGTGA. The CDR3 has 13 residues. Trimming cost V 2 bases and J 6 bases, with 8 bases left between them. The CDR3 DNA sequence: TGTGCCAGCAGCTTAGGGGCAGGTCAGCCCCAGCATTTT. Translating it yields CASSLGAGQPQHF.

The gene calls are TRBV6-5 and TRBJ2-3, with TRBD2 matching 7 bases. Unmatched junction bases numbered 5, after V lost 7 bases and J lost 1 base. Germline CDR1 reads MNHEY; CDR2 reads SVGAGI. The CDR3 has 14 amino acids. The CDR3 sequence is CASKESGGTDTQYF. CDR3 DNA: TGTGCCAGCAAGGAAAGCGGGGGCACAGATACGCAGTATTTT.

The chain joins TRBV7-2 to TRBJ2-7; 7 nucleotides match TRBD1. The trim removed 5 bases at V and 0 bases at J, leaving 4 bases unmatched. This CDR3 contains 14 residues. Germline loops: CDR1 SGHTA, CDR2 FQGNSA. CDR3 nucleotides: TGTGCCAGCAGCCCCGACAGGGCCTCCTACGAGCAGTACTTC. Translating it yields CASSPDRASYEQYF.

The chain links TRBV5-5 to TRBJ2-7; TRBD1 matches at 7 bases. CDR3 length equals 15 residues. Germline CDR1 reads SGHKS; CDR2 reads YYEKEE (reference sequence). Losses at the gene ends were 1 base for V and 2 bases for J; bases not matched to a gene: 6. CDR3 nucleotide sequence: TGTGCCAGCAGCTTGAAATCGGGACAGCCCTACGAGCAGTACTTC. It yields the protein CASSLKSGQPYEQYF.

This rearrangement joins TRBV7-2 to TRBJ1-6, with 9 nucleotides matching TRBD1. Germline V CDR1 and CDR2: SGHTA, FQGNSA. V shed 1 base, J shed 9 bases, and the junction held 4 bases outside the gene matches. The CDR3 runs to 15 residues. CDR3 bases: TGTGCCAGCAGCTTAGTTGACAGGGGGTCTTCACCCCTCCACTTT. Protein product: CASSLVDRGSSPLHF.

V gene TRBV6-2 or TRBV6-3 combines with J gene TRBJ1-5, with a possible D match to TRBD1 (5 bases). The germline V gene encodes CDR1 MNHEY and CDR2 SVGEGT. V shed 6 bases and J shed 2 bases, with 14 bases lying between them. The CDR3 has 15 residues. The DNA for the CDR3 is TGTGCCAGCAGCTCGATACAGGATGGCAATCAGCCCCAGCATTTT. Translation: CASSSIQDGNQPQHF.

This chain joins TRBV7-2 and TRBJ1-3, with D unclear. Germline assignment: CDR1 SGHTA and CDR2 FQGNSA. The length of the CDR3 is 13 residues. The V gene lost 1 base and the J gene lost 16 bases, with 17 bases spanning the gap. The CDR3 sequence: CASSLGFQNPRYF. DNA of the CDR3: TGTGCCAGCAGCTTAGGATTCCAAAATCCTCGGTATTTT. The full variable domain, with the rest looked up from reference TRBV7-2 and TRBJ1-3, is GAGVSQSPSNKVTEKGKDVELRCDPISGHTALYWYRQSLGQGLEFLIYFQGNSAPDKSGLPSDRFSAERTGGSVSTLTIQRTQQEDSAVYLCASSLGFQNPRYFGEGSWLTVV.

This clone occurred once. The chain combines TRBV19 with TRBJ2-3; 12 bases align to TRBD2. Germline CDR1 and CDR2: LNHDA and SQIVND (reference sequence). The CDR3 totals 15 residues. V lost 3 bases, J lost 5 bases, and 3 bases stayed unmatched. Here the CDR3 reads CASSIILAGGDTQYF. The CDR3 DNA follows: TGTGCCAGTAGTATCATACTAGCGGGGGGAGATACGCAGTATTTT.

This clone showed up just once. This chain links TRBV5-6 with TRBJ1-5; the D gene is possibly TRBD1 (5 bases). Deletions cut 1 base from V and 6 bases from J, with 8 bases between. The CDR3 has 13 amino acids. Germline loops: CDR1 SGHDT, CDR2 YYEEEE. CDR3: CASSLQGTQPQHF. CDR3 nucleotides: TGTGCCAGCAGCTTGCAGGGTACTCAGCCCCAGCATTTT.

This clone was recorded only once. The J gene is TRBJ2-7, the V gene TRBV9, with D perhaps TRBD1 (6 bases). Trimming stripped 3 bases from V and 0 bases from J, with 13 bases between. The germline CDR1 and CDR2 sequences are SGDLS and YYNGEE. The CDR3 has 15 residues. In DNA form, the CDR3 reads TGTGCCAGCAGCGGACAGGATTCTTCCTCCTACGAGCAGTACTTC. Amino acids: CASSGQDSSSYEQYF.

This clone was recorded once. The genes are TRBV19 and TRBJ1-2; D is unresolved. Deletions cut 8 bases from V and 8 bases from J, with 33 bases between. Germline V gene sequence: CDR1 LNHDA, CDR2 SQIVND (reference sequence). The CDR3 is made up of 18 amino acids. The chain's CDR3 is CASLAPFGAPTAENGYTF. The CDR3 DNA reads as TGTGCCAGTCTAGCCCCTTTTGGTGCCCCCACTGCAGAAAACGGCTACACCTTC. The full variable domain, completed using reference TRBV19 and TRBJ1-2, is DGGITQSPKYLFRKEGQNVTLSCEQNLNHDAMYWYRQDPGQGLRLIYYSQIVNDFQKGDIAEGYSVSREKKESFPLTVTSAQKNPTAFYLCASLAPFGAPTAENGYTFGSGTRLTVV.